Below are 26 T cell receptor beta chains sequenced from a single sample in a study of T-cell memory formation after mild COVID-19. TCRdb fed the 5' RACE reads into MiXCR, producing one record per CDR3 protein. The repertoire includes 30,000 to 45,000 distinct CDR3 sequences, roughly 10% of them detected once, and roughly 29% sits in the top ten. The source material was PBMCs or a T cell subset sorted from them (not recorded which). All receptors come from a man aged 18 to 29 who had mild COVID-19 (a few samples of this study predate the infection). Cell type and time point are not known.

The CDR3 region has the DNA TGTGCCAGCAGCAAAGAAAGGGCCATAGAACAGGATACGCAGTATTTT. Its protein is CASSKERAIEQDTQYF. The chain carries TRBV21-1 and TRBJ2-3; the table calls TRBD2, which could not be checked here. TRBV21-1 is a documented pseudogene. The CDR3 spans 16 residues.

This clonotype was picked up many times. The chain uses TRBV11-2 and TRBJ2-7, with TRBD2 identical over 14 bases. This CDR3 is 13 amino acids long. The V and J ends lost 4 bases and 12 bases, in that order; junction bases with no gene match: 5. Germline values: CDR1 SGHAT, CDR2 FQNNGV. CDR3 protein: CASSSTSGGEVYV. CDR3 in DNA: TGTGCCAGCAGCTCGACTAGCGGGGGGGAGGTGTACGTC.

This clonotype was detected ten times or more. V gene TRBV5-8 combines with J gene TRBJ1-5; D is unresolved. Germline CDR1 SGHTS, CDR2 YDEGEE. The CDR3 has 15 amino acids. V was shortened by 4 bases and J by 6 bases, with 17 bases between the two germline ends. For the CDR3, the DNA is TGTGCCAGCAGCCAGCGTATTTGGGGAGTTCAGCCCCAGCATTTT. It codes for CASSQRIWGVQPQHF. Filled out from reference TRBV5-8 and TRBJ1-5, the complete variable domain reads EAGVTQSPTHLIKTRGQQATLRCSPISGHTSVYWYQQALGLGLQFLLWYDEGEERNRGNFPPRFSGRQFPNYSSELNVNALELEDSALYLCASSQRIWGVQPQHFGDGTRLSIL.

This clonotype has ten or more counts. J is TRBJ2-7 and V is TRBV6-2 or TRBV6-3, with D perhaps matching TRBD1 (6 bases). Germline lookup yields CDR1 MNHEY and CDR2 SVGEGT. V lost 5 bases, J lost 7 bases, and 12 bases lay in between. The CDR3 sequence is 12 residues long. The CDR3 here is CASSLGQREQYV. CDR3 in DNA: TGTGCCAGCAGTCTCGGACAGAGGGAGCAGTACGTC.

This clonotype was picked up many times. The V gene is TRBV9, the J gene TRBJ2-5, with 8 bases matching TRBD2. This CDR3 has 14 amino acids. Germline V gene lookup returns CDR1 SGDLS and CDR2 YYNGEE. V dropped 3 bases and J dropped 5; count of bases not matched to a gene: 6. The CDR3 spells CASSGSGVGETQYF. The CDR3 DNA follows: TGTGCCAGCAGCGGTAGCGGGGTGGGGGAGACCCAGTACTTC.

This clonotype has ten or more counts. The gene calls are TRBV5-1 and TRBJ1-5; the match to TRBD1 covers 8 bases. The J segment lost 3 bases and the V segment lost 4 bases, leaving 6 bases of the junction unmatched. The CDR3 runs 15 residues. CDR1 SGHRS and CDR2 YFSETQ come from the germline V gene. CDR3 bases: TGCGCCAGCAGCGTCGGGACAGGCTACAATCAGCCCCAGCATTTT. It encodes CASSVGTGYNQPQHF.

This clonotype was counted ten times or more. CDR3 residues: CASSQETNSPLHF. The CDR3 nucleotides read TGCGCCAGCAGCCAAGAAACGAATTCACCCCTCCACTTT. This chain uses TRBV4-3 with TRBJ1-6; no reliable D call. Germline CDR1 reads LGHNA; CDR2 reads YSLEER. The CDR3 contains 13 residues. Trimming took 0 bases from V and 7 from J, leaving 4 bases between them.

This clonotype occurred many times. The chain links TRBV6-5 to TRBJ1-3; D not certain. V lost 4 bases, J lost 0 bases, and 10 bases lay in between. CDR1 is MNHEY, CDR2 SVGAGI, per germline. The CDR3 is 15 amino acids. The CDR3 DNA is TGTGCCAGCAGTTTGGGTGGAAGCTCTGGAAACACCATATATTTT. Translating it yields CASSLGGSSGNTIYF.

This clonotype was seen ten or more times. The rearrangement joins TRBV28 to TRBJ2-4; D gene unclear. V was shortened by 6 bases and J by 6 bases, with 18 bases between the two germline ends. The CDR3 spans 15 residues. The germline V gene encodes CDR1 MDHEN and CDR2 SYDVKM. CDR3 protein: CASRPHAVPGNIQYF. CDR3 coding DNA: TGTGCCAGCAGACCCCACGCGGTACCTGGAAACATTCAGTACTTC.

This clonotype showed up many times. The chain carries TRBV2 and TRBJ1-5, with D maybe TRBD1 (6 bases). The CDR3 extends over 13 amino acids. The V gene lost 7 bases and the J gene lost 11 bases, with 18 bases spanning the gap. CDR1 and CDR2 from the germline V gene are SNHLY and FYNNEI. CDR3 sequence: CASMTTGTSTQHF. The CDR3 DNA reads as TGTGCCAGCATGACCACAGGGACATCTACCCAGCATTTT.

This clonotype came up many times. V and J are TRBV11-2 and TRBJ2-3; TRBD2 might be the D (6 bases). The ends were cut back, 5 bases at V and 1 base at J, with 22 bases in the middle. The germline V gene has CDR1 SGHAT and CDR2 FQNNGV. The CDR3 spans 18 residues. The CDR3 region has the DNA TGTGCCAGCAGCGCAGTGGGCCCCCCGGCTAGCGGCACAGATACGCAGTATTTT. This encodes CASSAVGPPASGTDTQYF.

The sample holds many counts of this clonotype. The chain recombines TRBV20-1 with TRBJ1-5; 8 positions match TRBD1. This CDR3 has 15 residues. The trim removed 6 bases at V and 3 bases at J, leaving 10 bases unmatched. Germline-derived CDR1 and CDR2 are DFQATT and SNEGSKA (reference sequence). CDR3 region: CSAYPETGVNQPQHF. Written as DNA, the CDR3 is TGCAGTGCGTACCCCGAGACAGGGGTCAATCAGCCCCAGCATTTT.

This clonotype has ten or more counts. The chain combines TRBV5-1 with TRBJ1-1; 9 bases map to TRBD1. The V segment lost 3 bases and the J segment 7 bases; nucleotides outside the gene matches: 4. There are 13 residues in the CDR3. From germline, CDR1 is SGHRS and CDR2 YFSETQ. CDR3 sequence reads: CASSWTGAFEAFF. The CDR3 DNA sequence: TGCGCCAGCAGCTGGACAGGGGCTTTTGAAGCTTTCTTT.

The sample holds a few counts of this clonotype. This CDR3 reads CASSVVLAGTGELFF. CDR3 nucleotides: TGTGCCAGCAGCGTCGTATTAGCGGGTACCGGGGAGCTGTTTTTT. This rearrangement joins TRBV5-6 to TRBJ2-2; 7 bases line up with TRBD2. Looked up from germline, CDR1 is SGHDT and CDR2 is YYEEEE. Unmatched junction bases numbered 8, after V lost 4 bases and J lost 5 bases. CDR3 size: 15 residues.

This clonotype was detected many times. The chain uses TRBV6-2 or TRBV6-3 and TRBJ1-1; D is ambiguous. The CDR3 length is 13 residues. Germline V gives CDR1 MNHEY, CDR2 SVGEGT. The V end was cut by 4 bases, the J end by 4 bases, with 10 bases between. Here the CDR3 reads CASSFQDGTEAFF. The CDR3 DNA reads as TGTGCCAGCAGTTTTCAGGATGGCACTGAAGCTTTCTTT.

A few counts support this clonotype. The J gene is TRBJ1-4, the V gene TRBV6-5; 8 nucleotides match TRBD1. Germline CDR1 and CDR2: MNHEY and SVGAGI. J lost 5 bases, V lost 2 bases, and 1 base had no gene match. The CDR3 extends over 14 amino acids. CDR3: CASSYGDRNEKLFF. Written as DNA, the CDR3 is TGTGCCAGCAGTTACGGGGACAGGAATGAAAAACTGTTTTTT.

This clonotype was detected ten times or more. The V gene is TRBV6-2 or TRBV6-3, the J gene TRBJ2-7; maybe TRBD2 (7 bases). The CDR3 spans 16 residues. The germline V gene has CDR1 MNHEY and CDR2 SVGEGT. The V end was cut by 4 bases, the J end by 2 bases, with 18 bases between. CDR3 in amino acids: CASSSRHGGRPYEQYV. CDR3 sequence (DNA): TGTGCCAGCAGTTCCCGCCACGGGGGGCGACCCTACGAGCAGTACGTC.

In this sample, this clonotype turned up many times. V usage is TRBV6-4 and J usage is TRBJ2-2; D not certain. The CDR3 covers 12 residues. V was clipped by 5 bases and J by 5 bases, with 6 bases between them. Per germline, CDR1 MRHNA and CDR2 SNTAGT. The DNA of the CDR3 is TGTGCCAGCAGTTCGAGAACCGGGGAGCTGTTTTTT. Translating it yields CASSSRTGELFF.

A single count supports this clonotype. This chain uses TRBV7-2 with TRBJ1-6; D uncertain. Trimming removed 5 bases from V and 11 bases from J, with 19 bases in between. Germline CDR1 and CDR2: SGHTA and FQGNSA. The CDR3 has 15 residues. The DNA for the CDR3 is TGTGCCAGCAGCCCTGGTTGGAAGCCAGATACACCCCTCCACTTT. This translates into CASSPGWKPDTPLHF.

In the case of this clonotype: A read error may explain this, as a much larger clone is one base away. The CDR3 DNA reads TGCGCCAGCAGCCAGACGGAGAGCTACTATAATTCACCCCTCCACTTT. This sequence encodes CASSQTESYYNSPLHF. The rearrangement links TRBV4-3 to TRBJ1-6; D uncertain. V lost 3 bases and J 3 bases, leaving 12 bases between the germline ends. The length of the CDR3 is 16 residues. CDR1 and CDR2 from the germline V gene are LGHNA and YSLEER.

V and J are TRBV7-9 and TRBJ1-1, with 10 bases aligning to TRBD1. The CDR3 is 18 residues long. From germline, CDR1 is SEHNR and CDR2 FQNEAQ (reference sequence). The trim removed 5 bases at V and 2 bases at J, leaving 14 bases unmatched. As DNA, the CDR3 is TGTGCCAGCAGCGAAAACACCGGGACAGGGGACTTAAACACTGAAGCTTTCTTT. This sequence encodes CASSENTGTGDLNTEAFF.

This clonotype was detected once. V gene TRBV24-1 combines with J gene TRBJ2-5, with D unclear. Trimming removed 4 bases from V and 5 bases from J, with 10 bases in between. CDR3 length equals 13 residues. Germline CDR1 reads KGHDR; CDR2 reads SFDVKD. The CDR3 protein is CATSDTPGETQYF. The CDR3 nucleotides are TGTGCCACCAGTGACACGCCTGGGGAGACCCAGTACTTC.

This clonotype occurred many times. In nucleotides, the CDR3 is TGTGCCAGCTCAGCAGGGTCGATCTACGAGCAGTACTTC. Translated, it gives CASSAGSIYEQYF. The J gene is TRBJ2-7, the V gene TRBV18; D might be TRBD1 (5 bases). The ends were cut back, 5 bases at V and 3 bases at J, with 11 bases in the middle. Looked up from germline, CDR1 is KGHSH and CDR2 is LQKENI. The CDR3 loop spans 13 amino acids.

This clonotype was picked up many times. This sequence joins TRBV7-3 and TRBJ2-3; maybe TRBD2 (6 bases). V lost 3 bases to trimming and J lost 3 bases, with 7 bases between them. Germline V gives CDR1 SGHTA, CDR2 FQGTGA. There are 13 residues in the CDR3. The CDR3 is CASSFRGTDTQYF. The CDR3 nucleotides read TGTGCCAGCAGCTTCCGGGGGACAGATACGCAGTATTTT.

Ten or more counts support this clonotype. The rearrangement joins TRBV27 to TRBJ2-3, with 11 bases that match TRBD2. Germline V lookup: CDR1 MNHEY, CDR2 SMNVEV (reference sequence). The CDR3 is made up of 15 amino acids. V shed 5 bases, J shed 4 bases, and the junction held 5 bases outside the gene matches. CDR3 residues: CASSLSGGAPDTQYF. CDR3 DNA: TGTGCCAGCAGTCTTAGCGGGGGGGCCCCAGATACGCAGTATTTT.

This clonotype was observed many times. V is TRBV7-9 and J is TRBJ1-3; no clear D gene. Trimming shortened V by 5 bases and J by 1 base, and 18 bases separated the two germline ends. The germline V gene encodes CDR1 SEHNR and CDR2 FQNEAQ (reference sequence). The CDR3 totals 17 residues. CDR3 DNA sequence: TGTGCCAGCAGCCAGTATCTGATGGACCGGTCTGGAAACACCATATATTTT. Encoded protein: CASSQYLMDRSGNTIYF.